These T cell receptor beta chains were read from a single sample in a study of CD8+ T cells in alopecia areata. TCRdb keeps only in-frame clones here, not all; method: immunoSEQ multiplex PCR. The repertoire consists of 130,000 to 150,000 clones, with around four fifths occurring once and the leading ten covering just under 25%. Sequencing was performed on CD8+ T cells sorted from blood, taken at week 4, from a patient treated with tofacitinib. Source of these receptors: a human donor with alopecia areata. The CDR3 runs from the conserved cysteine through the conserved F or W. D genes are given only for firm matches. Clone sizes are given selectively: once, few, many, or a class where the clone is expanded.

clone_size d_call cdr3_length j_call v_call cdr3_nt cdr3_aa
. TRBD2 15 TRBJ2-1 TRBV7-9 TGTGCCAGCAGCTCCCGCCGGACTAGGGGAAATGAGCAGTTCTTC CASSSRRTRGNEQFF
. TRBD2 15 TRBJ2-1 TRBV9 TGTGCCAGCAGCGTATGGCTAGCGGGGATCAATGAGCAGTTCTTC CASSVWLAGINEQFF
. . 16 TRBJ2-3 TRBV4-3 TGCGCCAGCAGCCAAGAACGGCAGACTAGCACAGATACGCAGTATTTT CASSQERQTSTDTQYF
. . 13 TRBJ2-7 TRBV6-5 TGTGCCAGCAGTTACGTGCGCTTCTACGAGCAGTACTTC CASSYVRFYEQYF
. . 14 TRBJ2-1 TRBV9 TGTGCCAGCAGCGCCCCCCCCTCTCACAATGAGCAGTTCTTC CASSAPPSHNEQFF
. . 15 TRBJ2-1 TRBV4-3 TGCGCCAGCAGCCAAGATACTAGCTTCGTGAATGAGCAGTTCTTC CASSQDTSFVNEQFF
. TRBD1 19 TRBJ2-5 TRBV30 TGTGCCTGGAGTTTTTTGTTTACTCTAACCTCGGGACAGCAAGAGACCCAGTACTTC CAWSFLFTLTSGQQETQYF
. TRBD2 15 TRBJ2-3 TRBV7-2 TGTGCCAGCAGCTGGGGGCGGGGGGGCGGAGATACGCAGTATTTT CASSWGRGGGDTQYF
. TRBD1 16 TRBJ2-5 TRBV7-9 TGTGCCAGCAGCTCCTACCGGGACAGGGTTCTCGAGACCCAGTACTTC CASSSYRDRVLETQYF
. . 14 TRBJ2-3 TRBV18 TGTGCCAGCTCACCCCGGGACGGCTCAGATACGCAGTATTTT CASSPRDGSDTQYF
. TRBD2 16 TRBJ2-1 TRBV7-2 TGTGCCAGCAGCTTGATAGCGGGGGATTCACGGAATGAGCAGTTCTTC CASSLIAGDSRNEQFF
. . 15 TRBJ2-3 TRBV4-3 TGCGCCAGCAGCCAAGAGGGAGCTAGCACAGATACGCAGTATTTT CASSQEGASTDTQYF
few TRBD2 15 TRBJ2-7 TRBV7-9 TGTGCCAGCAGCCAGACTAGCGGGGGGCGCTACGAGCAGTACTTC CASSQTSGGRYEQYF
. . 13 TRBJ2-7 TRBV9 TGTGCCAGCAGCGTAGCGTCGGACTACGAGCAGTACTTC CASSVASDYEQYF
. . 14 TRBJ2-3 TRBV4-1 TGCGCCAGCAGCCAAGAAAAGGCCACAGATACGCAGTATTTT CASSQEKATDTQYF
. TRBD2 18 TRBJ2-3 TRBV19 TGTGCCAGTAGTTTCGGACTAGCGGGGGGGCCCGATACAGATACGCAGTATTTT CASSFGLAGGPDTDTQYF
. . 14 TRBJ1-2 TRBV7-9 TGTGCCAGCAGCCGACGGGAGGCTAACTATGGCTACACCTTC CASSRREANYGYTF
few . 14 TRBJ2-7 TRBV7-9 TGTGCCAGCAGCTTAGTGGCAACTGGCTACGAGCAGTACTTC CASSLVATGYEQYF
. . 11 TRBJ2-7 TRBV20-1 TGCAGTGCGGACCCAGGTTCCGAGCAGTACTTC CSADPGSEQYF
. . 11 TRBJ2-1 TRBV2 TGTGCCAGCAGTCCCGACAATGAGCAGTTCTTC CASSPDNEQFF
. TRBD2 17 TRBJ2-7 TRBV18 TGTGCCAGCTCGCACACAATAGCGGGGGCCCAAAGCTACGAGCAGTACTTC CASSHTIAGAQSYEQYF
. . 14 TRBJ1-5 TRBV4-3 TGCGCCAGCAGCCAAAGAATTAGCAATCAGCCCCAGCATTTT CASSQRISNQPQHF
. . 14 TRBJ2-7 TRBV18 TGTGCCAGCTCATCCAGGGAGAGTCCCTACGAGCAGTACTTC CASSSRESPYEQYF
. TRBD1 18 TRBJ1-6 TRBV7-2 TGTGCCAGCAGCTTCTCCGCCTTCTCAGGGGGCCGGAATTCACCCCTCCACTTT CASSFSAFSGGRNSPLHF
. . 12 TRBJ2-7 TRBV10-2 TGCGCCAGCAGTGAGTCCCCCCACGAGCAGTACTTC CASSESPHEQYF
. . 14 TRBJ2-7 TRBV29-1 TGCAGCGTTGAGGGATCCGGGGGGCCCTACGAGCAGTACTTC CSVEGSGGPYEQYF
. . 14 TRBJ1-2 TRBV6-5 TGTGCCAGCAGCCCACTGCCTGGGAACTATGGCTACACCTTC CASSPLPGNYGYTF
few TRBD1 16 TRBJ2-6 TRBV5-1 TGCGCCAGCAGGGCCGGGACAGGGCAAGGGGCCAACGTCCTGACTTTC CASRAGTGQGANVLTF
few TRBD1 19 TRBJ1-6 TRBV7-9 TGTGCCAGCAGCCCCGGACCAGGAACAGGGGAATCCTATAATTCACCCCTCCACTTT CASSPGPGTGESYNSPLHF
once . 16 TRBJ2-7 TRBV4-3 TGCGCCAGCAGCCAAGATCGCGGGACACCCCCCGGAGAGGAGTACTTC CASSQDRGTPPGEEYF
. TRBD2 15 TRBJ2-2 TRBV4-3 TGCGCCAGCAGCCAAGATAGACTAGCGGCCGGGGAGCTGTTTTTT CASSQDRLAAGELFF
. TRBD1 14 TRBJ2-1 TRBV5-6 TGTGCCAGCAGCTTTGGTGCAGGGGGCTTTGAGCAGTTCTTC CASSFGAGGFEQFF
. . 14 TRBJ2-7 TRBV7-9 TGTGCCAGCAGCCCCCGGTTGCGGTCCTACGAGCAGTACTTC CASSPRLRSYEQYF
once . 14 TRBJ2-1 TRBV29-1 TGCAGCGTTGAAGCGGGGGAACTCTACAATGAGCAGTTCTTC CSVEAGELYNEQFF
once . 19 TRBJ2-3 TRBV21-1 TGTGCCAGCAGCAAAAGGATGGAACAGGGGGATCTTGGCACAGATACGCAGTATTTT CASSKRMEQGDLGTDTQYF
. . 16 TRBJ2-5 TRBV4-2 TGTGCCAGCAGCCAAGCACGGGGAACATACCAAGAGACCCAGTACTTC CASSQARGTYQETQYF